Included here is one TCR beta chain sequence, with context. The germline V gene encodes CDR1 KGHSH and CDR2 LQKENI. Deletions cut 3 bases from V and 3 bases from J, with 14 bases between. This CDR3 contains 15 residues. This entry belongs to a study of blood T cell repertoires in COVID-19. Assay: immunoSEQ multiplex PCR; the TCRdb copy retains only in-frame clones and omits some. Of 330,000 or so clones listed, over 85% are singletons. The TCR sequence derives from a woman in her sixties or seventies with COVID-19, enrolled during active disease. The chain combines TRBV18 with TRBJ2-5; weak D call: TRBD1 (6 bases). Sample: peripheral blood. The CDR3 here is CASSPLPRTEETQYF. The CDR3 region has the DNA TGTGCCAGCTCACCCTTACCTCGGACAGAAGAGACCCAGTACTTC. The full variable domain, in which reference TRBV18 and TRBJ2-5 provide the parts outside the CDR3, is NAGVMQNPRHLVRRRGQEARLRCSPMKGHSHVYWYRQLPEEGLKFMVYLQKENIIDESGMPKERFSAEFPKEGPSILRIQQVVRGDSAAYFCASSPLPRTEETQYFGPGTRLLVL.